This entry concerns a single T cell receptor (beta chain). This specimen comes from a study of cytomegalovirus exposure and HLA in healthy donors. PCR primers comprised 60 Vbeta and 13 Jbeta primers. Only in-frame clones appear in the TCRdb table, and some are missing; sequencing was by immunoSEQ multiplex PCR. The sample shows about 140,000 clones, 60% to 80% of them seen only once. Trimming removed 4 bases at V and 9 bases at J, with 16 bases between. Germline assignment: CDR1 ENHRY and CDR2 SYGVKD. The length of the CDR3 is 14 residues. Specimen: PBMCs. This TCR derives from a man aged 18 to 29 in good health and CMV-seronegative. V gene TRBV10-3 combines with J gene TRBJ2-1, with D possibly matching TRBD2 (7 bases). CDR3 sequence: CAISGGSGGGEQFF. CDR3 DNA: TGTGCCATCAGTGGGGGGTCGGGGGGCGGTGAGCAGTTCTTC.